This TCR beta chain derives from a study of molecular identifiers for immune sequencing clone quantification. This clonotype was observed many times. Sorting recovered naive CD8 T cells on a CD8+CD4-CCR7+CD45RA+ profile. Library preparation followed earlier protocols using designated TCR primers. TCRdb analysed the PCR reads with MiXCR anew, one entry per CDR3 protein. The sample holds 490,000 or so distinct CDR3 sequences; 20% to 25% are singletons and the top ten take roughly 0.81%. There are 12 residues in the CDR3. CDR1 SQVTM and CDR2 ANQGSEA come from the germline V gene. This TCR was recovered from a human donor in good health. Some libraries in this study had Jurkat cell RNA spiked in. Sequencing input: naive CD8+ T cells from blood, with Jurkat cell RNA spiked in. Subset: FACS-sorted CD8+CD4-CCR7+CD45RA+ naive T cells. This chain joins TRBV29-1 and TRBJ2-1; the match to TRBD2 covers 8 bases. The CDR3 nucleotides read TGCAGGGTTAGCGGGGTTGGCAATGAGCAGTTCTTC. Translating gives CRVSGVGNEQFF.